The T cell receptor (beta chain) described here comes from a study of Ad26.COV2.S vaccination and SARS-CoV-2 variants. The study's findings and limits: Non-spike TCR breadth showed similarity between vaccine and placebo recipients. Assessments of TCR breadth and depth may have underestimated the total T cell responses. Reports say spike-specific CD8+ and CD4+ T cell responses covered substantial breadth after vaccination.

The germline gives CDR1 MNHEY, CDR2 SMNVEV (reference sequence). This CDR3 contains 16 residues. V dropped 3 bases and J dropped 0 bases, with 11 bases sitting between them. As regards this clone: What it binds is not known.

Treatment: roughly 18 received Ad26.COV2.S at low or high dose, single or two shots; about 5 received placebo; per-sample allocation not given. The samples were gathered on day 63 after the first injection of vaccine or placebo. Sequenced by immunoSEQ multiplex PCR; TCRdb stores in-frame clones only, minus some. The profile shows about 440,000 clones, roughly 91% of them singletons. This receptor was identified in a person between 18 and 60 years old who received the Ad26.COV2.S COVID-19 vaccine or a placebo. The rearrangement links TRBV27 to TRBJ2-2; D gene unclear. Sequences were derived from peripheral blood, sampled in a trial of Ad26.COV2.S vaccine versus placebo. CDR3 nucleotide sequence: TGTGCCAGCAGTTTTGGGGTTTCCACGAACACCGGGGAGCTGTTTTTT. The encoded protein is CASSFGVSTNTGELFF.